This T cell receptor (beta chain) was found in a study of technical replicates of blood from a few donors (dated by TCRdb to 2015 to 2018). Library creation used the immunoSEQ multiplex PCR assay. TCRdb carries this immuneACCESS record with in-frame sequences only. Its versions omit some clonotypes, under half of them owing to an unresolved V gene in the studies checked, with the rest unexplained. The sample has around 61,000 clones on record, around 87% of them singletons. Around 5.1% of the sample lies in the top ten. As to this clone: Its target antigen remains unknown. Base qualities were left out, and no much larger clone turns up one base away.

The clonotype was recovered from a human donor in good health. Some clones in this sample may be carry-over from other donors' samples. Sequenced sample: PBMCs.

The CDR3 protein: CASGSNGGYEQYF. The DNA is as follows: TGTGCCAGCGGCTCCAACGGGGGATACGAGCAGTACTTC. Recombination connected TRBV7-2 to TRBJ2-7; possibly the D gene is TRBD2, per 6 matching bases. The CDR1 and CDR2 encoded by the germline V gene are SGHTA and FQGNSA. The CDR3 numbers 13 residues from cysteine through phenylalanine. The read is trimmed to its CDR3 DNA, 39 bases read in frame from base 1. Cut back by 8 bases and 4 bases, the V and J ends lie 15 bases apart.